The entry below describes one TCR beta chain. The source of the sample is a study of patients and donors after allogeneic stem cell transplantation. MiXCR, run by TCRdb on the RT-PCR reads, gives a single entry per CDR3 protein. The sample consists of roughly 940,000 distinct CDR3 sequences, over 15% of them appearing once. The germline V and J ends were trimmed by 3 bases and 6 bases, with 15 bases remaining between them. The CDR3 totals 15 residues. Looked up from germline, CDR1 is DFQATT and CDR2 is SNEGSKA (reference sequence). Sequencing was carried out using blood, either unsorted or a sorted T cell fraction (not recorded which). The sequence came from a human donor who was either an allogeneic HSCT recipient or a stem cell or donor lymphocyte infusion donor (not recorded which). It is not recorded whose cells these are; they may come from a transplant donor. The V and J genes are TRBV20-1 and TRBJ1-6, with D tentatively TRBD1 (6 bases). The CDR3 loop reads CSASKGGPLNSPLHF. The DNA for the CDR3 is TGCAGTGCTAGTAAGGGGGGCCCTCTTAATTCACCCCTCCACTTT.